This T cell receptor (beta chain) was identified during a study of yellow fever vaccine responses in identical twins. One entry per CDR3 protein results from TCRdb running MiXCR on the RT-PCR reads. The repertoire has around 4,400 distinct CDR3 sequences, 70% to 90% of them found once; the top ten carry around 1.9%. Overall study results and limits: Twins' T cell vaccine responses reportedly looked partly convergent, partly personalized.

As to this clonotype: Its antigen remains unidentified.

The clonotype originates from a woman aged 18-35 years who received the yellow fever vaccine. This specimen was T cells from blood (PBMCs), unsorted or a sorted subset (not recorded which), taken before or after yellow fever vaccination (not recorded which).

The CDR3 sequence: CASKRGAQGGDQPQHF. Written as DNA, the CDR3 is TGTGCCAGCAAGAGGGGGGCCCAAGGGGGGGATCAGCCCCAGCATTTT. The chain has TRBV6-1 and TRBJ1-5; maybe TRBD1 (6 bases). V lost 7 bases and J lost 5, with 21 bases in between. This CDR3 contains 16 residues. Germline CDR1 reads MNHNS; CDR2 reads SASEGT.